This T cell receptor (beta chain) was found in a study of T cells after posttransplantation cyclophosphamide. Points from the study as a whole: TRB clonality was highly associated with recipient CMV seropositivity and reactivation. Skin or GI-infiltrating T cells shared few TRB sequences with blood.

Busulfan-fludarabine conditioning, marrow transplant, and cyclophosphamide on days +3 and +4 were administered. Per germline, CDR1 SGHRS and CDR2 YFSETQ. J was trimmed by 5 bases and V by 5 bases; bases with no gene match: 4. The CDR3 totals 13 residues. This clone was counted at least ten times. Its antigen is not known. Data came from immunoSEQ multiplex PCR; TCRdb stores just in-frame clones and leaves some out. This sample has about 7,500 clones, each found more than once. V and J are TRBV5-1 and TRBJ2-5, with 9 bases identical to TRBD1. This clonotype was sampled from a male patient aged 18-29 years who received an allogeneic stem cell transplant from an unrelated donor, was CMV-positive, and had acute and chronic GVHD. Some T cells may have come from the graft donor. Sample: PBMCs, taken after allogeneic stem cell transplant with posttransplant cyclophosphamide. The CDR3 region is CASRSTGGETQYF. The CDR3 DNA reads TGCGCCAGCAGATCGACAGGGGGGGAGACCCAGTACTTC.